Following are 5 T cell receptor beta chains from one sample sequenced in a study of T cells in Graves' hyperthyroidism and ophthalmopathy. It was RNA transcripts that yielded the amplified TCR beta CDR3 regions. Researchers ran a first-round RT-PCR on the TCR CDR3 using the HTBI primer set. One entry per CDR3 protein, called by TCRdb with MiXCR from the multiplex PCR reads. This table holds some 370,000 distinct CDR3 sequences, over 12% found once. Sequenced sample: blood. Source of these receptors: a man aged 45 to 65 with Graves' ophthalmopathy.

A word on this clonotype: Being one base from a much bigger clone, this may be a read error. This chain links TRBV27 with TRBJ2-2; 9 nucleotides match TRBD1. With V trimmed by 3 bases and J by 7 bases, 6 bases remained unmatched. CDR1 is MNHEY and CDR2 is SMNVEV in the germline V gene (reference sequence). The CDR3 is 15 residues long. The CDR3 nucleotides are TGTGCCAGCAGTTTCAGGACAGGGGTTAACGGGGAGCTGTTTTTT. The encoded protein is CASSFRTGVNGELFF.

In nucleotides, the CDR3 is TGTGCCACCAGTGATTTTGGGACAGGGTCCAATGAGCAGTTCTTC. Protein: CATSDFGTGSNEQFF. This chain uses TRBV24-1 with TRBJ2-1, with 9 positions matching TRBD1. This CDR3 has 15 amino acids. V was clipped by 1 base and J by 6 bases; unmatched bases: 3. The germline V gene has CDR1 KGHDR and CDR2 SFDVKD.

The rearrangement uses TRBV28 and TRBJ1-2; D gene uncertain. The CDR3 sequence is 12 residues long. Germline CDR1 MDHEN, CDR2 SYDVKM. Trimming removed 6 bases at V and 7 bases at J, with 12 bases between. The CDR3 sequence: CASRPGSCGYTF. The CDR3 DNA reads TGTGCCAGCAGGCCGGGGAGCTGTGGCTACACCTTC.

This clonotype was picked up many times. The rearrangement uses TRBV20-1 and TRBJ2-5, with a tentative D call TRBD1 (5 bases). The CDR3 loop spans 11 amino acids. Germline CDR1 reads DFQATT; CDR2 reads SNEGSKA (reference sequence). V lost 3 bases and J lost 3, with 5 bases in between. CDR3 loop: CSARDKETQYF. The CDR3 DNA reads TGCAGTGCTAGGGACAAAGAGACCCAGTACTTC.

About this clonotype itself: A much larger clone lies a single base off, so this may be a read error. The V call is TRBV6-2 or TRBV6-3, the J call TRBJ2-3; D gene unclear. Trimming shortened V by 2 bases and J by 0 bases, and 12 bases separated the two germline ends. CDR1 and CDR2 (germline): MNHEY, SVGEGT. The CDR3 covers 16 residues. In nucleotides, the CDR3 is TGTGCCAGCAGTTACGGTGAGAGACCTAGCACAGATACGCAGTATTTT. Translation gives CASSYGERPSTDTQYF.